One T cell receptor (beta chain) is described in this entry. Its matching antigen is unknown. Using immunoSEQ multiplex PCR, the repertoire was profiled, and TCRdb retains in-frame clones only, with some absent. This table holds tens of thousands of clones, 80% to 85% found once. This entry comes from a study of OX40 agonist ivuxolimab in advanced cancers. Study outcomes and limitations: Fewer expanded clones were found on average in CD4+ than in CD8+ T cells.

This CDR3 spans 16 amino acids. The sequence was obtained from an adult with an advanced solid tumor such as melanoma, head and neck, liver or kidney cancer. The sequenced sample was CD4+ or CD8+ T cells sorted from blood, obtained in a trial of the OX40 agonist ivuxolimab. The chain has TRBV21-1 and TRBJ2-1; TRBD2 is the table's D call and was not checked against the DNA. TRBV21-1 is classified as a pseudogene. CDR3 residues: CASSKGRSSSYNEQFF. The CDR3 coding sequence is TGTGCCAGCAGCAAAGGAAGGAGTAGCTCCTACAATGAGCAGTTCTTC.